This T cell receptor beta chain came from a study of T-cell reconstitution after alpha-beta-depleted transplantation in children. Study-level points and caveats: One year after transplant, T-cell counts and diversity came mostly from newly produced T cells. At day 60, the high TCRbeta diversity found in some patients originated from recipient T cells and thymic progenitors that had survived. By about two months after transplant, alpha-beta T cells reportedly arose from several hundred graft clones that had expanded.

This clonotype was seen at least ten times. Its antigen is still unknown. Researchers prepared the TCRbeta library using unique molecular identifiers, the study reports. A single record per CDR3 protein comes from TCRdb applying MiXCR to the PCR reads. The sample yields hundreds of thousands of distinct CDR3 sequences, roughly 23% seen once. The clonotype comes from a boy in the first two years of life who had a stem cell transplant for acute myeloid leukemia, so the T cells may come from the graft donor. The specimen was PBMCs, mostly from graft donor cells, collected 360 days after TCRalphabeta/CD19-depleted stem cell transplant.

CDR3 amino acids: CASSQEDSGGLVGELFF. CDR3 bases: TGTGCCAGCAGTCAGGAAGATTCGGGGGGGCTAGTCGGGGAGCTGTTTTTT. V is TRBV12-3 or TRBV12-4 and J is TRBJ2-2; TRBD2 aligns across 8 bases. This CDR3 is 17 amino acids long. The V segment lost 5 bases and the J segment 7 bases; nucleotides outside the gene matches: 15.